These 21 T cell receptor beta chains share one sample of origin, sequenced in a study of OX40 agonist ivuxolimab in advanced cancers. TCRdb keeps only in-frame clones here, not all; method: immunoSEQ multiplex PCR. The sample carries 90,000 or so clones, more than 75% recorded once. This sample comprised CD4+ or CD8+ T cells sorted from blood, obtained in a trial of the OX40 agonist ivuxolimab. Receptors were obtained from an adult with an advanced solid tumor such as melanoma, head and neck, liver or kidney cancer.

This chain joins TRBV2 and TRBJ2-2; 14 positions match TRBD2. This CDR3 contains 16 residues. V lost 2 bases, J lost 8 bases, and 4 bases stayed unmatched. The germline CDR1 and CDR2 sequences are SNHLY and FYNNEI. For the CDR3, the DNA is TGTGCCAGCAGTGAAATACGGACTAGCGGGAGGGGGGAGCTGTTTTTT. Its translation: CASSEIRTSGRGELFF.

Regarding this clone: In the same sample, other DNA sequences code for this CDR3. CDR3 protein: CASSSRESGNQPQHF. CDR3 nucleotide sequence: TGTGCCAGCAGCTCCCGGGAGAGTGGCAATCAGCCCCAGCATTTT. The V and J genes are TRBV7-2 and TRBJ1-5; D is ambiguous. Germline assignment: CDR1 SGHTA and CDR2 FQGNSA. This CDR3 has 15 residues. Trimming removed 4 bases from V and 2 bases from J, with 12 bases in between.

The sample holds a few counts of this clone. V and J are TRBV28 and TRBJ2-7; 9 bases agree with TRBD1. The CDR3 runs 12 residues. V shed 10 bases and J 4 bases; nucleotides not matched to a gene: 5. CDR1 and CDR2 from the germline V gene are MDHEN and SYDVKM. The CDR3 loop reads CATGTGRYEQYV. The CDR3 DNA follows: TGTGCCACGGGGACAGGGCGGTACGAGCAGTACGTC.

V is TRBV30 and J is TRBJ1-2; D is unresolved. The V gene lost 2 bases and the J gene lost 8 bases, with 6 bases spanning the gap. This CDR3 region has 10 residues. CDR1 is GTSNPN and CDR2 is SVGIG in the germline V gene (reference sequence). CDR3 nucleotides: TGTGCCTGGAGTTCGGTAGGCTACACCTTC. It yields the protein CAWSSVGYTF.

The chain recombines TRBV5-1 with TRBJ1-1; maybe TRBD1 (5 bases). Trimming stripped 0 bases from V and 4 bases from J, with 7 bases between. The length of the CDR3 is 13 residues. Germline CDR1 reads SGHRS; CDR2 reads YFSETQ. CDR3 DNA: TGCGCCAGCAGCTTGGAAGGGACCACTGAAGCTTTCTTT. This translates into CASSLEGTTEAFF.

The chain couples TRBV6-1 to TRBJ2-5; TRBD2 matches 14 bases. With V trimmed by 4 bases and J by 7 bases, 5 bases remained unmatched. This CDR3 region has 15 residues. Germline-derived CDR1 and CDR2 are MNHNS and SASEGT. Here the CDR3 reads CASSGGLAGAATQYF. CDR3 bases: TGTGCCAGCAGTGGGGGACTAGCGGGAGCGGCGACCCAGTACTTC.

A few counts support this clone. The CDR3 DNA reads TGTGCCAGCAGCTTGATTGGGGCGGGAGTTAGAACCGGGGAGCTGTTTTTT. This translates into CASSLIGAGVRTGELFF. The chain recombines TRBV11-1 with TRBJ2-2, with 7 bases aligning to TRBD2. Germline V CDR1 and CDR2: SGHAT, FQDESV (reference sequence). The CDR3 is 17 amino acids. Losses at the gene ends were 3 bases for V and 5 bases for J; bases not matched to a gene: 12.

The chain recombines TRBV9 with TRBJ1-1; a weak D match, TRBD1 (5 bases). With 3 bases removed from V and 7 bases from J, the gap between germline ends came to 13 bases. The CDR3 runs 13 residues. Germline CDR1 is SGDLS and CDR2 is YYNGEE. The CDR3 reads CASSARDGGEAFF. For the CDR3, the DNA is TGTGCCAGCAGCGCCAGGGACGGCGGTGAAGCTTTCTTT.

This clone occurred once. The chain is built from TRBV10-2 and TRBJ2-5, with a tentative D call TRBD1 (6 bases). The CDR3 runs 13 residues. V lost 11 bases and J 5 bases, leaving 18 bases between the germline ends. Germline values: CDR1 WSHSY, CDR2 SAAADI. CDR3 sequence: CASQDGGPETQYF. CDR3 DNA: TGCGCCTCCCAGGATGGGGGCCCGGAGACCCAGTACTTC.

The rearrangement links TRBV10-3 to TRBJ2-1; 10 positions agree with TRBD2. Germline V gives CDR1 ENHRY, CDR2 SYGVKD. The junction had 8 bases not matched to a gene; V was cut back by 6 bases and J by 3 bases. This CDR3 has 16 amino acids. The CDR3 DNA reads as TGTGCCATCAGGACCGGACTAGCGGACCTCTACAATGAGCAGTTCTTC. It yields the protein CAIRTGLADLYNEQFF.

This chain uses TRBV19 with TRBJ1-2, with D possibly being TRBD1 (5 bases). With 5 bases removed from V and 4 bases from J, the gap between germline ends came to 14 bases. The germline V gene has CDR1 LNHDA and CDR2 SQIVND (reference sequence). The CDR3 is made up of 14 amino acids. CDR3 sequence: CASSPLGGSYGYTF. CDR3 DNA: TGTGCCAGTAGTCCCTTGGGGGGGAGCTATGGCTACACCTTC.

The chain is built from TRBV4-1 and TRBJ2-3; D tentatively fits TRBD1 or TRBD2 (5 bases each). Germline values: CDR1 MGHRA, CDR2 YSYEKL. This CDR3 is built from 17 residues. V lost 0 bases and J 1 base, leaving 14 bases between the germline ends. CDR3 protein: CASSQDLVGTGTDTQYF. DNA of the CDR3: TGCGCCAGCAGCCAAGATCTGGTAGGGACCGGCACAGATACGCAGTATTTT.

The gene calls are TRBV5-4 and TRBJ1-2; 9 positions match TRBD1. The germline V gene has CDR1 SGHNT and CDR2 YYREEE (reference sequence). The CDR3 has 15 residues. Trimming removed 1 base from V and 4 bases from J; junction bases left unmatched: 5. In DNA, the CDR3 is TGTGCCAGCAGCTTGTGGGACAGGGAGTTCTATGGCTACACCTTC. The encoded protein is CASSLWDREFYGYTF.

This clone came up once. This chain joins TRBV6-1 and TRBJ2-7; D may be TRBD1 (6 bases). The CDR3 is made up of 13 amino acids. Germline assignment: CDR1 MNHNS and CDR2 SASEGT. Trimming cost V 6 bases and J 3 bases, with 12 bases left between them. CDR3 nucleotide sequence: TGTGCCAGCAGGCGGCAGGGGAACTACGAGCAGTACGTC. It codes for CASRRQGNYEQYV.

This rearrangement joins TRBV5-1 to TRBJ2-3; D not resolved. From germline, CDR1 is SGHRS and CDR2 YFSETQ. This CDR3 has 14 amino acids. V dropped 5 bases and J dropped 1 base, with 11 bases sitting between them. The CDR3 reads CASSIMSGTDTQYF. The CDR3 DNA is TGCGCCAGCAGTATAATGAGCGGCACAGATACGCAGTATTTT.

This chain joins TRBV6-5 and TRBJ2-7; D is undetermined. V lost 5 bases and J lost 0, with 14 bases in between. The CDR3 is 15 amino acids. Per germline, CDR1 MNHEY and CDR2 SVGAGI. CDR3 DNA sequence: TGTGCCAGCAGTAAGTCCCGGGCCAACTCCTACGAGCAGTACGTC. It yields the protein CASSKSRANSYEQYV.

This chain links TRBV5-4 with TRBJ2-1; 13 bases map to TRBD2. The germline CDR1 and CDR2 sequences are SGHNT and YYREEE (reference sequence). CDR3 size: 16 residues. V dropped 4 bases and J dropped 9; count of bases not matched to a gene: 10. The CDR3 here is CASSSGTSGKIGEQFF. The CDR3 bases are TGTGCCAGCAGCAGCGGGACTAGCGGGAAGATCGGTGAGCAGTTCTTC.

The chain links TRBV6-5 to TRBJ2-2, with 7 bases identical to TRBD2. Per germline, CDR1 MNHEY and CDR2 SVGAGI. CDR3 length: 14 amino acids. Trimming took 8 bases from V and 2 from J; bases not matched to a gene: 5. CDR3 protein: CASRRGLNTGELFF. The CDR3, as DNA: TGTGCCAGCCGCCGGGGACTAAACACCGGGGAGCTGTTTTTT.

V usage is TRBV6-4 and J usage is TRBJ1-2; D uncertain. The CDR3 contains 15 residues. Between the trimmed V and J ends, which lost 2 bases and 2 bases, there was a span of 12 bases. Germline assignment: CDR1 MRHNA and CDR2 SNTAGT. This CDR3 is CASSDTFGSNYGYTF. CDR3 DNA: TGTGCCAGCAGTGACACGTTTGGTAGCAACTATGGCTACACCTTC.

This chain uses TRBV9 with TRBJ2-7; D is ambiguous. Trimming pared 4 bases from V and 0 bases from J, leaving 11 bases between. This CDR3 is 14 amino acids long. Germline V gene data show CDR1 as SGDLS and CDR2 as YYNGEE. CDR3 coding DNA: TGTGCCAGCAGCCCCGACCAGTTCTCCTACGAGCAGTACTTC. Translating gives CASSPDQFSYEQYF.

The chain combines TRBV11-2 with TRBJ1-1; D perhaps matches TRBD1 (5 bases). The CDR3 contains 14 residues. The V gene lost 1 base and the J gene lost 3 bases, with 9 bases spanning the gap. Germline CDR1 and CDR2: SGHAT and FQNNGV. The CDR3 nucleotides are TGTGCCAGCAGCTTAGGGGGGTGGGACACTGAAGCTTTCTTT. Protein product: CASSLGGWDTEAFF.